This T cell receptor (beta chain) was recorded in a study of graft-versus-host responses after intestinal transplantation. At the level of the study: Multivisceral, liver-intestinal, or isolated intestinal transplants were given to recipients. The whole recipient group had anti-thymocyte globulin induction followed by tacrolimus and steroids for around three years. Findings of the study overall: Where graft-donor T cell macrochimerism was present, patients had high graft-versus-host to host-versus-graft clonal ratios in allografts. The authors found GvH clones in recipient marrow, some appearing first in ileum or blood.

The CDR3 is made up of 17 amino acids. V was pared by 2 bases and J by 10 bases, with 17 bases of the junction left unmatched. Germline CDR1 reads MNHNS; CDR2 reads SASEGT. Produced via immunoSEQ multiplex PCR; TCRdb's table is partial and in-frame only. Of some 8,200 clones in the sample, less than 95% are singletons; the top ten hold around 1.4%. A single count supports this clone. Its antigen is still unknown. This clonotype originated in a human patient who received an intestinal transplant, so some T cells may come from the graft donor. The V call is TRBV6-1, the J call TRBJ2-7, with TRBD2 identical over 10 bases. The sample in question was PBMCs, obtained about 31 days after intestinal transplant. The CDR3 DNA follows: TGTGCCAGCAGTGAAAATCGATTAGGAGCGGGGGGGAGACCCCAGTACTTC. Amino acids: CASSENRLGAGGRPQYF.